Listed below are T cell receptor beta chains from one sample, sequenced in a study of T cells after yellow fever vaccination. MiXCR, applied by TCRdb to the 5' RACE reads, yields one record per CDR3 protein. In the table there are 610,000 or so distinct CDR3 sequences, around an eighth of which are singletons. Sequencing was performed on PBMCs, taken on the day of the yellow fever booster vaccination. These receptors were taken from a man aged 25-45 years who received the YFV17D yellow fever vaccine. Each CDR3 is given with its conserved first and last residue. D genes are given only for firm matches.

CDR3 protein: CASSLANGREVF; D gene: .; J gene: TRBJ2-1; V gene: TRBV12-3/TRBV12-4
CDR3 protein: CASSRTGLAGGRNTGELFF; D gene: TRBD2; J gene: TRBJ2-2; V gene: TRBV5-1
CDR3 protein: CASSPGQNQHSDQYF; D gene: .; J gene: TRBJ2-5; V gene: TRBV18
CDR3 protein: CSAREQAVNYGYTF; D gene: .; J gene: TRBJ1-2; V gene: TRBV20-1
CDR3 protein: CASSVGTEPFYEQYF; D gene: TRBD1; J gene: TRBJ2-7; V gene: TRBV9
CDR3 protein: CASSLVGQSTDTQYF; D gene: .; J gene: TRBJ2-3; V gene: TRBV7-9
CDR3 protein: CASRAGGNQPQHF; D gene: .; J gene: TRBJ1-5; V gene: TRBV6-1
CDR3 protein: CASSRPMWTQYF; D gene: .; J gene: TRBJ2-5; V gene: TRBV21-1
CDR3 protein: CASSQVYARNEQFF; D gene: .; J gene: TRBJ2-1; V gene: TRBV4-1
CDR3 protein: CSASTGPELFF; D gene: .; J gene: TRBJ2-2; V gene: TRBV20-1
CDR3 protein: CSVLQGTRTEQFF; D gene: TRBD2; J gene: TRBJ2-1; V gene: TRBV29-1
CDR3 protein: CASSLMGLAGVGQFF; D gene: TRBD2; J gene: TRBJ2-1; V gene: TRBV12-3/TRBV12-4